Listed here are 8 T cell receptor beta chains from one sample, sequenced in a study of blood T cell repertoires in COVID-19. This table comes from immunoSEQ multiplex PCR, and its TCRdb copy is limited to in-frame clones, with some not included. The data contain 250,000 or so clones, 65% to 90% of them seen just once; the ten biggest clones take up under 2%. Sequenced material: PBMCs or T cells enriched from blood (not recorded which). The source of these receptors is a man aged 35 to 55 who had recovered from COVID-19.

This chain joins TRBV14 and TRBJ2-7; D is possibly TRBD1 (7 bases). V dropped 3 bases and J dropped 1 base, with 16 bases sitting between them. CDR1 and CDR2 from the germline V gene are SGHDN and FVKESK. The length of the CDR3 is 16 residues. The CDR3 nucleotides are TGTGCCAGCAGCCATGGCGGGACAGCGGTTTCCTACGAGCAGTACTTC. Amino acids: CASSHGGTAVSYEQYF.

The gene calls are TRBV6-2 or TRBV6-3 and TRBJ2-1; D gene uncertain. The CDR3 is 16 amino acids. The V end lost 4 bases, the J end lost 0 bases, and 13 bases lay between the germline ends. Germline CDR1 reads MNHEY; CDR2 reads SVGEGT. Here the CDR3 reads CASSSLGSGSYNEQFF. CDR3 nucleotides: TGTGCCAGCAGTTCCCTCGGGTCCGGCTCCTACAATGAGCAGTTCTTC.

The sample holds a few counts of this clone. CDR3 in DNA: TGCGCCAGCAGCTACAACCCGCAGGGTGATTACGAGCAGTACTTC. This gives the protein CASSYNPQGDYEQYF. The rearrangement uses TRBV4-3 and TRBJ2-7; weak D call: TRBD1 (5 bases). Germline CDR1 LGHNA, CDR2 YSLEER. The CDR3 sequence is 15 residues long. Trimming left V 5 bases short and J 4 bases short, with 18 bases between.

V usage is TRBV30 and J usage is TRBJ1-4; 8 positions match TRBD1. J lost 3 bases, V lost 5 bases, and 5 bases had no gene match. Germline CDR1 GTSNPN, CDR2 SVGIG (reference sequence). CDR3 size: 14 residues. The CDR3 here is CAWGQGAANEKLFF. The CDR3 DNA sequence: TGTGCCTGGGGCCAGGGGGCCGCTAATGAAAAACTGTTTTTT.

On this clone itself: Other nucleotide sequences in the sample specify the same CDR3. The chain is built from TRBV7-6 and TRBJ2-2; no definite D call. The CDR3 is 14 amino acids. Looked up from germline, CDR1 is SGHVS and CDR2 is FNYEAQ. V was clipped by 1 base and J by 1 base, with 4 bases between them. CDR3 loop: CASSLGGNTGELFF. In DNA, the CDR3 is TGTGCCAGCAGCTTAGGAGGGAACACCGGGGAGCTGTTTTTT.

Here the CDR3 DNA reads TGTGCCAGCAGCTTAGATTCTAAAGTGAACGATCAGCCCCAGCATTTT. Translation: CASSLDSKVNDQPQHF. The V call is TRBV11-2, the J call TRBJ1-5; D gene uncertain. Trimming took 0 bases from V and 5 from J, leaving 14 bases between them. The CDR3 has 16 amino acids. Germline CDR1 SGHAT, CDR2 FQNNGV.

This chain connects TRBV28 to TRBJ2-3; TRBD2 matches 9 bases. The germline gives CDR1 MDHEN, CDR2 SYDVKM. With 7 bases clipped from V and 1 base from J, the junction kept 15 bases outside the gene matches. This CDR3 has 18 amino acids. CDR3 amino acids: CASIPSGASGIRTDTQYF. The CDR3, as DNA: TGTGCCAGCATCCCCTCCGGGGCTAGCGGGATTCGCACAGATACGCAGTATTTT. Combining the CDR3 with reference TRBV28 and TRBJ2-3 gives the whole variable domain DVKVTQSSRYLVKRTGEKVFLECVQDMDHENMFWYRQDPGLGLRLIYFSYDVKMKEKGDIPEGYSVSREKKERFSLILESASTNQTSMYLCASIPSGASGIRTDTQYFGPGTRLTVL.

The sample holds one count of this clone. This chain links TRBV6-4 with TRBJ2-1; 8 bases agree with TRBD2. J lost 6 bases, V lost 7 bases, and 14 bases had no gene match. The germline V gene has CDR1 MRHNA and CDR2 SNTAGT. The CDR3 is made up of 16 amino acids. The CDR3 nucleotides are TGTGCCAGCATTAAGAGAACTAGCGGTAGTCCCAATGAGCAGTTCTTC. Its protein is CASIKRTSGSPNEQFF.